Given below is one TCR beta chain in context. Its antigen has not been determined. The input lacks base qualities; no much larger clone sits a single base away. Whole blood was collected in K2EDTA tubes by collaborating institutions according to the institutions' own protocols. For TCRbeta analysis, collaborators shipped samples in one of three forms: frozen whole blood, isolated PBMCs, or DNA extracted from either of those sample types. The data derive from a study of blood T cell repertoires in COVID-19 (dated by TCRdb to 2018 to 2020). For the study in its entirety: Collaborator samples came from the United States, Italy and Spain and covered acute and convalescent phases of COVID-19. The repertoires were released in a freely available public database intended as a resource for research on the immune response to SARS-CoV-2. The samples were drawn from the first 160 participants of the ongoing ImmuneRACE study and from 1,254 subjects provided by 6 global collaborators. Sample metadata almost always included a de-identified subject ID, COVID-19 status, age in years and sex. The material from the prospective study consisted of cDNA or gDNA derived from T cells, B-cell-depleted T cells, or PBMCs. The dataset comprised deeply sampled blood TCRbeta repertoires from subjects exposed to, actively infected with, or recovered from COVID-19. Where available, HLA class I and class II types were obtained from metadata supplied by the sample provider rather than from assay-based typing.

The germline V gene encodes CDR1 LGHNA and CDR2 YNFKEQ. Germline trimming amounts to 8 bases on V and 1 base on J, with 12 as the count of junction bases outside the gene matches. From cysteine to phenylalanine, the CDR3 is 17 amino acids long. CDR3 DNA only is kept here, 51 bases in frame from base 1. The immunoSEQ Assay, a bias-controlled multiplex PCR, was used to amplify TCRbeta CDR3 regions from genomic DNA. In the authors' own workflow: The number of nucleated cells in each sample was estimated by amplification of reference gene primers within the assay. Sequence reads were collapsed and filtered to measure the absolute abundance of every unique TCRbeta CDR3 rearrangement. For each sample, productive Simpson clonality was calculated by taking the square root of Simpson's diversity index across productive rearrangements. TCRdb provides this immuneACCESS table in a form limited to in-frame rearrangements. Some clones are lacking; in checked studies, under half of them reflect an unresolved V gene, and why the rest are absent is not known. V and J calls plus clone size are reproduced from that table; the DNA served to infer D and trimming. In this sample the table shows 55,000 to 65,000 clones, approximately 91% of which occur a single time. The ten biggest clones cover 1.5% to 2% of the sample.

What the research found in general, with its limitations: The quantity of clinical and demographic metadata differed by source and by participant and was supplied without curation.

The chain joins TRBV4-2 to TRBJ1-5, with 9 bases in between that match TRBD1. The source of this sequence is a human donor in a cohort sampled during active COVID-19. The sequenced sample was peripheral blood. CDR3 reads: CASGSGTGLESNQPQHF. The DNA is TGTGCCAGCGGGTCCGGGACAGGGCTAGAGAGCAATCAGCCCCAGCATTTT.